The clone carrying this TCR beta chain showed up many times. The CDR3 runs 12 residues. Trimming cost V 5 bases and J 3 bases; bases outside gene matches: 1. The data were taken from a study of T-cell reconstitution after alpha-beta-depleted transplantation in children. Researchers prepared the TCRbeta library using unique molecular identifiers, the study reports. MiXCR was run by TCRdb on the PCR reads, yielding one entry per CDR3 protein. This table has about half a million distinct CDR3 sequences, around 13% appearing once. The sample was PBMCs from the stem cell graft donor, taken from the stem cell graft. This receptor was obtained from a human donor who donated a stem cell graft to a child with combined immunodeficiency. The rearrangement links TRBV12-3 or TRBV12-4 to TRBJ2-7, with 7 positions matching TRBD1. In DNA, the CDR3 is TGTGCCAGCAGTGACAGGGTCTACGAGCAGTACTTC. Translation gives CASSDRVYEQYF.